This TCR beta chain is from a study of cytomegalovirus exposure and HLA in healthy donors. Study observations and caveats: Presence/absence analysis assumed near-uniform sequencing depth across donors. One variant, a missense change in DCLRE1C, was linked in a later analysis to TCR beta V- and J-gene trimming.

Both 60 Vbeta primers and 13 Jbeta primers went into the PCR. The assay was immunoSEQ multiplex PCR, and TCRdb's table has in-frame clones only and misses some. The sample carries fewer than 130,000 clones, roughly 70% recorded once. Note on this clone: As yet, its antigen is unknown.

The CDR3 loop spans 13 amino acids. The germline gives CDR1 SGHTA, CDR2 FQGTGA. V dropped 1 base and J dropped 7 bases, with 10 bases sitting between them. At collection, donors were nominally healthy, but unrecorded immune exposures were probable. The rearrangement links TRBV7-3 to TRBJ1-2; D might be TRBD1 (6 bases). The source material was PBMCs. This receptor was obtained from a middle-aged man in good health and CMV-seropositive. CDR3 in amino acids: CASSLKLGGGYTF. The CDR3 nucleotides read TGTGCCAGCAGCTTAAAGTTAGGGGGTGGCTACACCTTC.